These 22 T cell receptor beta chains originate from one sample sequenced in a study of T cell responses to AZD1222 COVID-19 vaccine (dated by TCRdb to the early 2020s). Receptors were amplified or captured by the immunoSEQ multiplex PCR assay. TCRdb provides this immuneACCESS table in a form limited to in-frame rearrangements. Some clones are lacking; in checked studies, under half of them reflect an unresolved V gene, and why the rest are absent is not known. A total of 100,000 to 110,000 clones appear in this sample, about 88% of them only once. The ten largest clonotypes hold about 1.7% of the sample. What the time point label conveys for this sample: baseline before first vaccination. Source: peripheral blood, taken on day 0 of AZD1222 vaccination. Receptors originate from an adult in good health.

The chain carries TRBV9 and TRBJ2-7, with a tentative D call TRBD1 (6 bases). The CDR3 contains 14 residues. Germline assignment: CDR1 SGDLS and CDR2 YYNGEE. Trimming shortened V by 0 bases and J by 2 bases, and 9 bases separated the two germline ends. Written as DNA, the CDR3 is TGTGCCAGCAGCGTAGAGGGGGAGACCTACGAGCAGTACTTC. Amino acid sequence: CASSVEGETYEQYF.

J is TRBJ1-2 and V is TRBV30; D ambiguous. From germline, CDR1 is GTSNPN and CDR2 SVGIG (reference sequence). The CDR3 has 12 residues. The ends were cut back, 1 base at V and 6 bases at J, with 9 bases in the middle. The CDR3 nucleotides are TGTGCCTGGAGTGCGGTAGGGAATGGCTACACCTTC. Residues: CAWSAVGNGYTF.

The chain links TRBV14 to TRBJ2-7, with 7 nucleotides matching TRBD2. CDR3 length: 13 amino acids. Germline-derived CDR1 and CDR2 are SGHDN and FVKESK. Trimming removed 2 bases from V and 2 bases from J; junction bases left unmatched: 0. The CDR3 reads CASSQSGAYEQYF. The DNA for the CDR3 is TGTGCCAGCAGCCAAAGCGGGGCCTACGAGCAGTACTTC. Looking up the rest from reference TRBV14 and TRBJ2-7 gives the full variable domain: EAGVTQFPSHSVIEKGQTVTLRCDPISGHDNLYWYRRVMGKEIKFLLHFVKESKQDESGMPNNRFLAERTGGTYSTLKVQPAELEDSGVYFCASSQSGAYEQYFGPGTRLTVT.

The CDR3: CSVPFGETQYF. The CDR3 coding sequence is TGCAGTGTCCCCTTTGGAGAGACCCAGTACTTC. The rearrangement uses TRBV20-1 and TRBJ2-5; D is unresolved. Germline CDR1 reads DFQATT; CDR2 reads SNEGSKA (reference sequence). CDR3 size: 11 residues. V lost 7 bases, J lost 4 bases, and 10 bases lay in between.

The CDR3 nucleotides are TGTGCCAGCAGCCCCAGAGACCACGAGCAGTACTTC. This translates into CASSPRDHEQYF. The chain recombines TRBV12-3 or TRBV12-4 with TRBJ2-7; D is undetermined. Trimming cost V 6 bases and J 5 bases, with 11 bases left between them. CDR3 size: 12 residues.

The chain joins TRBV11-2 to TRBJ1-1, with 7 positions matching TRBD1. CDR1 SGHAT and CDR2 FQNNGV come from the germline V gene. J lost 5 bases, V lost 3 bases, and 12 bases had no gene match. The CDR3 contains 16 residues. The DNA for the CDR3 is TGTGCCAGCAGCTTCCGGCCCGGGACAGTGGGTACTGAAGCTTTCTTT. Its protein product is CASSFRPGTVGTEAFF.

The rearrangement uses TRBV4-2 and TRBJ2-4, with D possibly TRBD1 on 6 matching bases. Germline CDR1 LGHNA, CDR2 YNFKEQ. Trimming left V 4 bases short and J 0 bases short, with 19 bases between. The CDR3 is 18 amino acids. The CDR3 is CASSPHSGTTLAKNIQYF. The CDR3 bases are TGTGCCAGCAGCCCCCATTCCGGGACAACGCTAGCCAAAAACATTCAGTACTTC.

The chain links TRBV7-6 to TRBJ2-5; 9 nucleotides match TRBD2. The V gene end was trimmed by 2 bases and the J gene end by 4 bases; junction bases not matched to a gene: 11. In germline, CDR1 is SGHVS, CDR2 FNYEAQ. CDR3 length: 17 amino acids. CDR3: CASSLTPPLLAGETQYF. Here the CDR3 DNA reads TGTGCCAGCAGCTTAACCCCCCCCCTACTAGCGGGAGAGACCCAGTACTTC.

The chain has TRBV14 and TRBJ2-7, with 10 nucleotides matching TRBD1. The ends lost 4 bases at V and 0 bases at J; junction bases unmatched: 15. Germline values: CDR1 SGHDN, CDR2 FVKESK. There are 19 residues in the CDR3. The CDR3: CASSPLRDRGSGSSYEQYF. Written as DNA, the CDR3 is TGTGCCAGCAGCCCCCTCCGGGACAGGGGATCAGGGAGCTCCTACGAGCAGTACTTC. The full variable domain, in which reference TRBV14 and TRBJ2-7 provide the parts outside the CDR3, is EAGVTQFPSHSVIEKGQTVTLRCDPISGHDNLYWYRRVMGKEIKFLLHFVKESKQDESGMPNNRFLAERTGGTYSTLKVQPAELEDSGVYFCASSPLRDRGSGSSYEQYFGPGTRLTVT.

The CDR3, as DNA: TGTGCCAGCAGTGACGGAAACTATGGCTACACCTTC. Translated, it gives CASSDGNYGYTF. This chain links TRBV25-1 with TRBJ1-2; D is ambiguous. The CDR3 is 12 amino acids. In germline, CDR1 is MGHDK, CDR2 SYGVNS. Trimming removed 3 bases at V and 2 bases at J, with 4 bases between.

The chain joins TRBV7-2 to TRBJ2-7; weak D call: TRBD2 (5 bases). V was shortened by 1 base and J by 2 bases, with 15 bases between the two germline ends. Germline-derived CDR1 and CDR2 are SGHTA and FQGNSA. The CDR3 is made up of 16 amino acids. Here the CDR3 DNA reads TGTGCCAGCAGCTTAGTTCATCACGTCGGGACCTACGAGCAGTACTTC. Translating gives CASSLVHHVGTYEQYF. Full variable domain (missing parts from reference TRBV7-2 and TRBJ2-7): GAGVSQSPSNKVTEKGKDVELRCDPISGHTALYWYRQSLGQGLEFLIYFQGNSAPDKSGLPSDRFSAERTGGSVSTLTIQRTQQEDSAVYLCASSLVHHVGTYEQYFGPGTRLTVT.

With regard to this clone: Germline is not matched at one junction end, which may reflect a read error. The chain couples TRBV24-1 to TRBJ1-4; maybe TRBD1 (6 bases). The germline CDR1 and CDR2 sequences are KGHDR and SFDVKD. CDR3 length equals 11 residues. In DNA, the CDR3 is TGTGCCACCAGTGATTTGCAAGGGGGAGTTTTT. It yields the protein CATSDLQGGVF.

The chain carries TRBV6-1 and TRBJ1-5; 11 nucleotides match TRBD1. CDR1 is MNHNS, CDR2 SASEGT, per germline. V trimming: 0 bases; J trimming: 4 bases; junction bases outside the gene matches: 8. The CDR3 runs to 18 residues. CDR3 bases: TGTGCCAGCAGTGAAGCGAGAGGACAGGGGGCGACTAATCAGCCCCAGCATTTT. The encoded protein is CASSEARGQGATNQPQHF.

The J gene is TRBJ2-7, the V gene TRBV5-1; either TRBD1 or TRBD2 may supply D (7 bases each). This CDR3 is 12 amino acids long. CDR1 SGHRS and CDR2 YFSETQ come from the germline V gene. The germline V and J ends were trimmed by 7 bases and 4 bases, with 12 bases remaining between them. For the CDR3, the DNA is TGCGCCAGCGGGAGGGACAGTTACGAGCAGTACTTC. This codes for CASGRDSYEQYF. Full variable domain (rest looked up from reference TRBV5-1 and TRBJ2-7): KAGVTQTPRYLIKTRGQQVTLSCSPISGHRSVSWYQQTPGQGLQFLFEYFSETQRNKGNFPGRFSGRQFSNSRSEMNVSTLELGDSALYLCASGRDSYEQYFGPGTRLTVT.

The CDR3 loop is CASTEREASEQYF. Written as DNA, the CDR3 is TGTGCCAGCACGGAGCGGGAGGCCTCCGAGCAGTACTTC. The V call is TRBV28, the J call TRBJ2-7; 9 nucleotides match TRBD2. This CDR3 is built from 13 residues. Germline V lookup: CDR1 MDHEN, CDR2 SYDVKM. The trim removed 7 bases at V and 6 bases at J, leaving 7 bases unmatched.

This clone has just one count. The chain employs TRBV19 and TRBJ1-5; the match to TRBD1 covers 7 bases. V was clipped by 10 bases and J by 4 bases; unmatched bases: 7. In germline, CDR1 is LNHDA, CDR2 SQIVND (reference sequence). The CDR3 runs to 13 residues. The CDR3 reads CATEGTVNQPQHF. DNA for the CDR3: TGTGCCACCGAGGGGACAGTGAATCAGCCCCAGCATTTT. Combining the CDR3 with reference TRBV19 and TRBJ1-5 gives the whole variable domain DGGITQSPKYLFRKEGQNVTLSCEQNLNHDAMYWYRQDPGQGLRLIYYSQIVNDFQKGDIAEGYSVSREKKESFPLTVTSAQKNPTAFYLCATEGTVNQPQHFGDGTRLSIL.

The chain joins TRBV15 to TRBJ2-5, with 7 bases matching TRBD2. Germline V gene data show CDR1 as LNHNV and CDR2 as YYDKDF (reference sequence). There are 16 residues in the CDR3. V shed 0 bases and J 5 bases; nucleotides not matched to a gene: 9. The CDR3 sequence is CATSRERLAVRETQYF. In nucleotides, the CDR3 is TGTGCCACCAGCAGAGAACGTCTAGCGGTACGGGAGACCCAGTACTTC.

This chain joins TRBV19 and TRBJ1-5; D is perhaps TRBD1 (6 bases). From germline, CDR1 is LNHDA and CDR2 SQIVND (reference sequence). Trimming shortened V by 3 bases and J by 5 bases, and 11 bases separated the two germline ends. The CDR3 sequence is 14 residues long. CDR3 nucleotide sequence: TGTGCCAGTAGTATCATCAGGGGAGATCAGCCCCAGCATTTT. It specifies CASSIIRGDQPQHF. The whole variable domain, remainder taken from reference TRBV19 and TRBJ1-5, is DGGITQSPKYLFRKEGQNVTLSCEQNLNHDAMYWYRQDPGQGLRLIYYSQIVNDFQKGDIAEGYSVSREKKESFPLTVTSAQKNPTAFYLCASSIIRGDQPQHFGDGTRLSIL.

The chain combines TRBV5-6 with TRBJ1-2; D unclear. CDR1 SGHDT and CDR2 YYEEEE come from the germline V gene. The CDR3 is 13 residues long. Trimming cost V 2 bases and J 7 bases, with 12 bases left between them. The CDR3 here is CASSFIGFGGYTF. The CDR3, as DNA: TGTGCCAGCAGCTTCATCGGCTTCGGTGGCTACACCTTC.

This clone was seen once. The CDR3 here is CASSRGDGADTQYF. DNA of the CDR3: TGTGCCAGCAGCCGGGGGGACGGGGCAGATACGCAGTATTTT. The chain is built from TRBV7-3 and TRBJ2-3; 7 bases fit TRBD2. The V and J ends lost 5 bases and 4 bases, in that order; junction bases with no gene match: 6. The CDR3 sequence is 14 residues long. Germline CDR1 reads SGHTA; CDR2 reads FQGTGA.

The chain carries TRBV15 and TRBJ1-6; D perhaps matches TRBD1 (6 bases). Per germline, CDR1 LNHNV and CDR2 YYDKDF (reference sequence). The CDR3 loop spans 18 amino acids. The V end lost 1 base, the J end lost 5 bases, and 18 bases lay between the germline ends. The CDR3 DNA reads as TGTGCCACCAGCAGAGCTCCCCCGGGGGCCGTGGATAATTCACCCCTCCACTTT. It translates to CATSRAPPGAVDNSPLHF.

This clone was detected many times. The J gene is TRBJ2-6, the V gene TRBV3-1 (or the pseudogene TRBV3-2), with D hard to call. This CDR3 is built from 17 residues. Trimming removed 0 bases from V and 0 bases from J, with 9 bases in between. Germline CDR1 is LGHDT and CDR2 is YNNKEL (reference sequence). The CDR3 nucleotides read TGTGCCAGCAGCCAAGACGGAACCTACTCTGGGGCCAACGTCCTGACTTTC. This encodes CASSQDGTYSGANVLTF.